The 9 T cell receptor beta chains below were found in one sample sequenced in a study of blood T cell repertoires in COVID-19. Data came from immunoSEQ multiplex PCR; TCRdb stores just in-frame clones and leaves some out. The sample consists of about 140,000 clones, about three quarters of them appearing once. The sample was peripheral blood. Receptors originate from a woman between 50 and 59 years old with active or convalescent COVID-19.

V usage is TRBV15 and J usage is TRBJ1-6; no definite D call. Between the trimmed V and J ends, which lost 3 bases and 8 bases, there was a span of 11 bases. In germline, CDR1 is LNHNV, CDR2 YYDKDF (reference sequence). The CDR3 runs to 14 residues. The CDR3 is CATSSEGRDSPLHF. DNA for the CDR3: TGTGCCACCAGCAGTGAAGGGCGGGATTCACCCCTCCACTTT.

The rearrangement links TRBV30 to TRBJ1-2; no firm D call. This CDR3 has 11 amino acids. V was trimmed by 2 bases and J by 5 bases, leaving 6 bases between them. The V gene's germline CDR1 is GTSNPN and CDR2 SVGIG (reference sequence). CDR3 nucleotides: TGTGCCTGGAGTACCCTATATGGCTACACCTTC. It is translated as CAWSTLYGYTF.

This clone has just one count. V and J are TRBV7-8 and TRBJ2-1; D is unclear. CDR3 size: 12 residues. Per germline, CDR1 SGHVS and CDR2 FQNEAQ. V gave up 2 bases and J gave up 9 bases, with 8 bases separating them. DNA for the CDR3: TGTGCCAGCAGCTTACACGGTGGTGAGCAGTTCTTC. Encoded protein: CASSLHGGEQFF.

There are a few counts of this clone. This chain connects TRBV19 to TRBJ1-2; the match to TRBD1 covers 8 bases. V gave up 7 bases and J gave up 2 bases; unmatched junction bases: 9. Germline V CDR1 and CDR2: LNHDA, SQIVND (reference sequence). This CDR3 comprises 15 residues. The CDR3 is CASMQGAQPNYGYTF. The CDR3 coding sequence is TGTGCCAGTATGCAGGGGGCCCAACCAAACTATGGCTACACCTTC.

This clone is medium-sized by share. The chain carries TRBV4-1 and TRBJ1-1; D is ambiguous. The CDR3 has 12 amino acids. Trimming shortened V by 0 bases and J by 7 bases, and 6 bases separated the two germline ends. Germline V lookup: CDR1 MGHRA, CDR2 YSYEKL. The CDR3 region has the DNA TGCGCCAGCAGCCAAGATAACGGTGAAGCTTTCTTT. As protein: CASSQDNGEAFF.

This clone was counted a single time. The chain links TRBV7-3 to TRBJ2-7, with D possibly TRBD2 on 5 matching bases. Germline V gives CDR1 SGHTA, CDR2 FQGTGA. Trimming shortened V by 5 bases and J by 1 base, and 12 bases separated the two germline ends. This CDR3 is built from 14 residues. The CDR3 here is CASSPDPGSYEQYF. CDR3 coding DNA: TGTGCCAGCAGCCCAGACCCGGGGTCCTACGAGCAGTACTTC.

V gene TRBV7-9 combines with J gene TRBJ1-3, with D hard to call. Germline V gives CDR1 SEHNR, CDR2 FQNEAQ (reference sequence). V dropped 5 bases and J dropped 0 bases, with 5 bases sitting between them. CDR3 size: 13 residues. CDR3 DNA sequence: TGTGCCAGCAGCCCATCCTCTGGAAACACCATATATTTT. It codes for CASSPSSGNTIYF.

This clone was detected a few times. The chain carries TRBV12-5 and TRBJ1-3, with 7 bases matching TRBD1. With V trimmed by 8 bases and J by 0 bases, 1 base remained unmatched. Germline-derived CDR1 and CDR2 are LGHNT and FRNRAP. The CDR3 has 13 residues. The CDR3 DNA reads TGTGCTAGTCGGGACAGCTCTGGAAACACCATATATTTT. This translates into CASRDSSGNTIYF. The complete variable domain, with remaining parts taken from reference TRBV12-5 and TRBJ1-3, reads DARVTQTPRHKVTEMGQEVTMRCQPILGHNTVFWYRQTMMQGLELLAYFRNRAPLDDSGMPKDRFSAEMPDATLATLKIQPSEPRDSAVYFCASRDSSGNTIYFGEGSWLTVV.

The rearrangement links TRBV3-1 (or the pseudogene TRBV3-2) to TRBJ2-2; 12 nucleotides align to TRBD2. The germline V gene encodes CDR1 LGHDT and CDR2 YNNKEL (reference sequence). CDR3 length: 19 residues. The junction had 10 bases not matched to a gene; V was cut back by 1 base and J by 4 bases. CDR3 bases: TGTGCCAGCAGCCAAGGGATTCCTAGCGGGGGGGCCGGCACCGGGGAGCTGTTTTTT. Its protein is CASSQGIPSGGAGTGELFF.